Listed below are T cell receptor beta chains from one sample, sequenced in a study of T cells expressing NK-cell markers. TCRdb re-called the 5' RACE reads; one entry per CDR3 protein, DNA not given. Here the sample table reports under 500,000 distinct CDR3 sequences. What was sequenced was blood T cells: a sorted CD56 or NKG2C T cell subset, CD4+ or CD8+ T cells, or bulk PBMC T cells (not recorded which). These receptors were taken from a woman aged 18-70 years in good health. The CDR3 runs from the conserved cysteine through the conserved F or W.

TRBJ2-7	TRBV30	CAWDRTGEQYF
TRBJ2-1	TRBV7-9	CASIGLAGYNEQFF
TRBJ2-2	TRBV5-1	CASSDGGSDTGELFF
TRBJ2-1	TRBV9	CASSVEGWGGGADEQFF
TRBJ1-6	TRBV12-3/TRBV12-4	CASSSGQGLGSPLHF
TRBJ1-5	TRBV12-3/TRBV12-4	CASSPSPVGNQPQHF
TRBJ2-6	TRBV20-1	CSARWGANVLTF
TRBJ2-7	TRBV20-1	CSAPINPSLEQYF
TRBJ2-4	TRBV11-2	CASSSGLAGGENIQYF
TRBJ1-1	TRBV7-2	CASSLARSGSVQWNTEAFF
TRBJ1-1	TRBV15	CATSREYRGQARNTEAFF
TRBJ2-7	TRBV29-1	CSVERGGHEQYF
TRBJ2-2	TRBV2	CASSDRAGVAGELFF
TRBJ2-1	TRBV6-2/TRBV6-3	CASSPMGGGSRDEQFF
TRBJ1-6	TRBV15	CATSRGGGQYSPLHF
TRBJ1-2	TRBV12-3/TRBV12-4	CASSRDRVGYTF